Listed below are T cell receptor beta chains from one sample, sequenced in a study of blood T cell repertoires in COVID-19. Using immunoSEQ multiplex PCR, the repertoire was profiled, and TCRdb retains in-frame clones only, with some absent. Altogether about 240,000 clones are present, approximately 78% being singletons, with the ten largest covering around 11%. The sample taken for sequencing was peripheral blood. Receptor source: a woman aged 60-75 years with active or convalescent COVID-19. Each CDR3 is given with its conserved first and last residue. The D gene is left open where the match is weak. Clone size is given for some rows only: seen once, a few or many times, or a class if the clone is expanded.

J gene | clone size | D gene | V gene | CDR3 DNA | CDR3 protein
TRBJ2-7 | . | . | TRBV9 | TGTGCCAGCAGCGTAGGGGGCGGCGAGCAGTACTTC | CASSVGGGEQYF
TRBJ2-3 | . | TRBD1 | TRBV4-1 | TGCGCCAGCAGCCAAGAAAAAGGCGCCGGGACAGGACGCACAGATACGCAGTATTTT | CASSQEKGAGTGRTDTQYF
TRBJ2-2 | . | TRBD1 | TRBV4-3 | TGCGCCAGCAGCCAAGATAGGGGACAGGCGAACACCGGGGAGCTGTTTTTT | CASSQDRGQANTGELFF
TRBJ1-1 | . | . | TRBV7-9 | TGTGCCAGCAGCCCCCGACAGCAAAGATTGAACACTGAAGCTTTCTTT | CASSPRQQRLNTEAFF
TRBJ1-2 | . | . | TRBV27 | TGTGCCAGCAGTCCCCAACAGGGAGGCTACACCTTC | CASSPQQGGYTF
TRBJ1-6 | . | . | TRBV5-5 | TGTGCCAGCAGCTTGGCCCTGGTAAGGGCGCGGGATAATTCACCCCTCCACTTT | CASSLALVRARDNSPLHF
TRBJ2-3 | . | TRBD2 | TRBV30 | TGTGCCTGGAGTGTAGGAGGCGGGGGGAGCACAGATACGCAGTATTTT | CAWSVGGGGSTDTQYF
TRBJ1-1 | once | . | TRBV15 | TGTGCCACCAGCAGCAGGATGAACACTGAAGCTTTCTTT | CATSSRMNTEAFF
TRBJ2-1 | few | . | TRBV6-5 | TGTGCCAGCAGGGGGGCGAGTCAGGTTGAGCAGTTCTTC | CASRGASQVEQFF
TRBJ2-5 | . | . | TRBV6-5 | TGTGCCAGCAGTTACTCGGGCAGAAGAAGACAAGAGACCCAGTACTTC | CASSYSGRRRQETQYF
TRBJ1-4 | . | . | TRBV7-2 | TGTGCCAGCAGCTTAACGGACAGTGGGGAAAAACTGTTTTTT | CASSLTDSGEKLFF
TRBJ1-3 | few | . | TRBV2 | TGTGCCAGCAGACATACAGAGTCGCTTGGAAACACCATATATTTT | CASRHTESLGNTIYF
TRBJ1-2 | . | . | TRBV3-1/TRBV3-2 | TGTGCCAGCAGCCGGGGCTACGGCTACACCTTC | CASSRGYGYTF
TRBJ2-2 | . | . | TRBV7-3 | TGTGCCAGCAGCTTAGGTGGACACCCCGGCGGGGAGCTGTTTTTT | CASSLGGHPGGELFF
TRBJ1-2 | . | . | TRBV6-5 | TGTGCCAGCAGAACAGCCGATGGCTACACCTTC | CASRTADGYTF
TRBJ1-6 | . | TRBD1 | TRBV25-1 | TGTGCCAGCAGTTGGGACAGGAGTAATTCACCCCTCCACTTT | CASSWDRSNSPLHF
TRBJ2-1 | . | TRBD2 | TRBV9 | TGTGCCAGCAGCGCCCTACTAGCGGGGATAGATGAGCAGTTCTTC | CASSALLAGIDEQFF
TRBJ2-7 | . | TRBD1 | TRBV6-1 | TGTGCCAGCAGTGAACCGACAGGGCTCCGTCTCTACGAGCAGTACTTC | CASSEPTGLRLYEQYF
TRBJ1-5 | . | . | TRBV5-1 | TGCGCCAGCAGCTTTACAGTTAATCAGCCCCAGCATTTT | CASSFTVNQPQHF
TRBJ2-3 | . | TRBD1 | TRBV19 | TGTGCCAGTAGTATAGGGGACAGGATCACAGATACGCAGTATTTT | CASSIGDRITDTQYF
TRBJ2-2 | . | . | TRBV3-1/TRBV3-2 | TGTGCCAGCACTGACGGGGAAGACACCGGGGAGCTGTTTTTT | CASTDGEDTGELFF
TRBJ2-5 | . | TRBD2 | TRBV3-1/TRBV3-2 | TGTGCCAGCAGCCTTATAGCGGGGGGACTCCAAGAGACCCAGTACTTC | CASSLIAGGLQETQYF
TRBJ1-1 | . | . | TRBV19 | TGTGCCAGTAGTGTGACAGGAGCGAACACTGAAGCTTTCTTT | CASSVTGANTEAFF
TRBJ2-7 | . | TRBD2 | TRBV7-2 | TGTGCCAGCAGCTCTAGCGGGGGGAACTACTACGAGCAGTACTTC | CASSSSGGNYYEQYF
TRBJ2-3 | . | TRBD2 | TRBV6-5 | TGTGCCAGCAGTTCAGCGGGGGGGCAGGTTACGCAGTATTTT | CASSSAGGQVTQYF
TRBJ1-4 | . | . | TRBV6-6 | TGTGCCAGCAGTTTCCTATCCCTTGCTGAAAAACTGTTTTTT | CASSFLSLAEKLFF
TRBJ1-3 | . | . | TRBV18 | TGTGCCAGCTCACCACCGCTGATGGCCCTCTCTGGAAACACCATATATTTT | CASSPPLMALSGNTIYF
TRBJ2-3 | . | . | TRBV2 | TGTGCCAGCAGTACACAAGGACTACAAGCGGATACGCAGTATTTT | CASSTQGLQADTQYF
TRBJ1-2 | . | . | TRBV6-5 | TGTGCCAGCAGCCTAAATAACTATGGCTACACCTTC | CASSLNNYGYTF
TRBJ2-5 | . | TRBD1 | TRBV29-1 | TGCAGCGTCACAGGGGGCCCTCTGGAGACCCAGTACTTC | CSVTGGPLETQYF
TRBJ1-6 | . | TRBD1 | TRBV4-1 | TGCGCCAGCAGCCAACGACAGGGAAGATATAATTCACCCCTCCACTTT | CASSQRQGRYNSPLHF
TRBJ2-7 | . | TRBD2 | TRBV30 | TGTGCCTGGACCCGACCGGGGGGTTTGCCCGAGCAGTACTTC | CAWTRPGGLPEQYF
TRBJ1-6 | . | . | TRBV27 | TGTGCCAGCAGTTTGTATCGTTCACCCCTCCACTTT | CASSLYRSPLHF
TRBJ2-7 | once | . | TRBV7-9 | TGTGCCAGCAGCTTAGTTGTCTACTACGAGCAGTACTTC | CASSLVVYYEQYF
TRBJ2-2 | . | TRBD1 | TRBV2 | TGTGCCAGCAGTGAAGGGACAGGGAACACCGGGGAGCTGTTTTTT | CASSEGTGNTGELFF
TRBJ1-5 | . | . | TRBV10-3 | TGTGCCACCTCCCCGGGGGGACAAGGCAATCAGCCCCAGCATTTT | CATSPGGQGNQPQHF
TRBJ2-7 | . | TRBD2 | TRBV9 | TGTGCCAGCAGCGAGCACGGGGGGGTCAACGAGCAGTACTTC | CASSEHGGVNEQYF
TRBJ2-1 | . | . | TRBV19 | TGTGCCAGTACCGCTAGCGACCGTTCCTACAATGAGCAGTTCTTC | CASTASDRSYNEQFF
TRBJ1-6 | . | . | TRBV6-5 | TGTGCCAGCAGTTACTCCTTCAGACTCAATTCACCCCTCCACTTT | CASSYSFRLNSPLHF
TRBJ1-2 | few | TRBD1 | TRBV7-6 | TGTGCCAGCAGCTTAAGGAGACAGGGGGGCTACACCTTC | CASSLRRQGGYTF
TRBJ1-1 | . | . | TRBV19 | TGTGCCAGTAGTAATCAGGGTACTGGGAACACTGAAGCTTTCTTT | CASSNQGTGNTEAFF
TRBJ1-2 | . | . | TRBV6-5 | TGTGCCAGCAGTTACACTGAGAAGGGGGGCTACACCTTC | CASSYTEKGGYTF
TRBJ2-5 | . | TRBD2 | TRBV7-6 | TGTGCCAGCAGCCCCTCCTCTGGTAGCGGGGGCCCAGAGACCCAGTACTTC | CASSPSSGSGGPETQYF
TRBJ1-5 | . | TRBD1 | TRBV18 | TGTGCCAGCTCACTACGGGACAGCCTCGATCAGCCCCAGCATTTT | CASSLRDSLDQPQHF
TRBJ1-1 | . | . | TRBV5-5 | TGTGCCAGCAGCCTACAGGGAAGTCAGAACACTGAAGCTTTCTTT | CASSLQGSQNTEAFF
TRBJ1-5 | once | . | TRBV5-1 | TGCGCCAGCAGCTTGGATGGAGACCCTCAGCCCCAGCATTTT | CASSLDGDPQPQHF
TRBJ2-5 | . | TRBD2 | TRBV10-2 | TGCGCCAGCAGTTGGACGGGGGGGGAGACCCAGTACTTC | CASSWTGGETQYF
TRBJ2-7 | few | . | TRBV6-6 | TGTGCCACTAGGGAGAACACGGCCTCCTACGAGCAGTACTTC | CATRENTASYEQYF
TRBJ1-5 | . | . | TRBV7-2 | TGTGCCAGCAGCGCCTACGGTCAGCCCCAGCATTTT | CASSAYGQPQHF
TRBJ1-6 | . | . | TRBV4-3 | TGCGCCAGCAGCCAAGAGAGAGGGTTATATAATTCACCCCTCCACTTT | CASSQERGLYNSPLHF
TRBJ2-2 | . | . | TRBV7-9 | TGTGCCAGCAGCTTGGGCGTTTCGGACACCGGGGAGCTGTTTTTT | CASSLGVSDTGELFF
TRBJ1-2 | once | . | TRBV19 | TGTGCCAGTGCCCAAACGGGCTATGGCTACACCTTC | CASAQTGYGYTF
TRBJ1-2 | . | . | TRBV7-8 | TGTGCCAGCAGCTTAAACTCTAACTATGGCTACACCTTC | CASSLNSNYGYTF
TRBJ2-3 | . | . | TRBV3-1/TRBV3-2 | TGTGCCAGCAGCCAAGACTTCGGGAGACCCACGCAGTATTTT | CASSQDFGRPTQYF
TRBJ2-5 | . | TRBD2 | TRBV5-4 | TGTGCCAGCAGCTTGACTAGCGGGGTGGGTGAGACCCAGTACTTC | CASSLTSGVGETQYF
TRBJ2-7 | . | . | TRBV2 | TGTGCCAGCAGAACAGGGCCCACCTACGAGCAGTACTTC | CASRTGPTYEQYF
TRBJ1-3 | . | . | TRBV30 | TGTGCCTGGACGGACATCGGTCTAGGTGGAAACACCATATATTTT | CAWTDIGLGGNTIYF
TRBJ1-6 | few | . | TRBV6-5 | TGTGCCAGCAGACCTCAGGAGGGTTATTCACCCCTCCACTTT | CASRPQEGYSPLHF
TRBJ1-5 | few | . | TRBV7-9 | TGTGCCAGCAGCCCAGTCCCACTAGGGTCCAATCAGCCCCAGCATTTT | CASSPVPLGSNQPQHF